This TCR beta chain was obtained from a study of cytomegalovirus exposure and HLA in healthy donors. Study in general: Approximately 180 million T cells yielded about 120 million unique TCR beta sequences, as an earlier analysis found. Regarding the study as a whole: Whilst most TCR sequences proved rare, a subset of public TCRs occurred across many donors. Donors were assumed by presence/absence analyses to have roughly uniform sequencing depth.

Trimming pared 9 bases from V and 4 bases from J, leaving 16 bases between. The CDR3 has 13 amino acids. From germline, CDR1 is ENHRY and CDR2 SYGVKD. Each donor's status was that of a healthy bone marrow donor. Amplification used 60 Vbeta primers and 13 Jbeta primers. Profiling relied on immunoSEQ multiplex PCR, and the TCRdb table lists in-frame clones only, not all of them. Among 85,000 to 110,000 clones listed, around 76% were seen once. Remarks on this clone: Its specificity is not known.

The sequenced sample consisted of PBMCs. This receptor was taken from a woman between 18 and 30 years old in good health and CMV-seropositive. This chain joins TRBV10-3 and TRBJ2-7, with a tentative D call TRBD1 (5 bases). In DNA, the CDR3 is TGTGCCATTCCGGGCGACAGCCCTTACGAGCAGTACTTC. As protein: CAIPGDSPYEQYF.